The clone carrying this T cell receptor beta chain was found once. Other DNA sequences of this sample code for an identical CDR3. Source study methods: Reference gene primers were amplified, and this amplification served to estimate nucleated cell counts. TCRdb keeps only in-frame clones here, not all; method: immunoSEQ multiplex PCR. From that table come the V and J calls and clone size; the DNA was used to work out D and trimming. In the table there are around 450,000 clones, 75% to 90% of which are singletons. The record originates from a study of blood T cell repertoires in COVID-19. At the level of the study: PBMCs, B-cell-depleted T cells, or T cells provided the cDNA or gDNA that made up the material.

This CDR3 has 14 residues. Germline V gene lookup returns CDR1 MNHEY and CDR2 SMNVEV (reference sequence). V dropped 3 bases and J dropped 3 bases, with 10 bases sitting between them. The sequenced material came from peripheral blood. The TCR was taken from a woman in her twenties or thirties with acute or convalescent COVID-19. The rearrangement uses TRBV27 and TRBJ2-3; the D gene is possibly TRBD1 (6 bases). The CDR3 reads CASSFRGSTDTQYF. The DNA for the CDR3 is TGTGCCAGCAGTTTCAGGGGCTCAACAGATACGCAGTATTTT.